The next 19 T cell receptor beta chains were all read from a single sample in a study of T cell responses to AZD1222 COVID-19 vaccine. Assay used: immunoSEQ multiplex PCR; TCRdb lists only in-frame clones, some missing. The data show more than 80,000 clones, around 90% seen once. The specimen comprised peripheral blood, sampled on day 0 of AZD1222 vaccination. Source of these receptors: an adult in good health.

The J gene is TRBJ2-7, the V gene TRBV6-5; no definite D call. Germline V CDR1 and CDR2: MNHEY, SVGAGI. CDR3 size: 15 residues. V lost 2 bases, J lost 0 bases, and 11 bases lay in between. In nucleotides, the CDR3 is TGTGCCAGCAGTTACAGGCAACTTTCCTCCTACGAGCAGTACTTC. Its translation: CASSYRQLSSYEQYF.

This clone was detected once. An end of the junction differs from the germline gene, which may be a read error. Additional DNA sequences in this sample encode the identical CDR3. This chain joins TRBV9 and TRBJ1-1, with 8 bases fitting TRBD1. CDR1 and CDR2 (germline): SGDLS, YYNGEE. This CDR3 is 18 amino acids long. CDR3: CASSVGGSGGPMNTEAFF. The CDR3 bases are TGCGCCAGCAGCGTCGGGGGGTCAGGGGGCCCGATGAACACTGAAGCTTTCTTT.

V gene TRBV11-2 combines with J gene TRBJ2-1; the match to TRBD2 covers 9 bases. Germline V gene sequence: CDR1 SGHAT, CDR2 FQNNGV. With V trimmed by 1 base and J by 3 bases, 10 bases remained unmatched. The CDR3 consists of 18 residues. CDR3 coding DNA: TGTGCCAGCAGCTTAGGTGGCGGGGGGGCCTCAGGCTACAATGAGCAGTTCTTC. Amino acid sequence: CASSLGGGGASGYNEQFF.

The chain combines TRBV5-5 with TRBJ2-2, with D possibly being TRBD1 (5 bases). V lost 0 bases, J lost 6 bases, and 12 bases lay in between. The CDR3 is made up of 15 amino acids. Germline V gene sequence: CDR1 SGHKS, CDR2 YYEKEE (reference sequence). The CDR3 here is CASSLVAGYAGELFF. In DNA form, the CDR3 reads TGTGCCAGCAGCTTGGTGGCAGGGTATGCCGGGGAGCTGTTTTTT.

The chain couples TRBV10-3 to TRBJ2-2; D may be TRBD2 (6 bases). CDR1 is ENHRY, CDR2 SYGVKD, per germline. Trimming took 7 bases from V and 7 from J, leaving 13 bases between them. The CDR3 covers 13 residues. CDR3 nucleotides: TGTGCCATCACGCAGGGAGGAAGCGGGGAGCTGTTTTTT. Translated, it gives CAITQGGSGELFF.

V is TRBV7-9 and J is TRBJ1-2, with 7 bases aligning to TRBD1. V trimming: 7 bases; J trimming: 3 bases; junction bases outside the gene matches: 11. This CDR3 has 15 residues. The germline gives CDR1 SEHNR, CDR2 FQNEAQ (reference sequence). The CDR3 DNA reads TGTGCCAGCATTACTACAGGGGAGGATGACTATGGCTACACCTTC. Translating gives CASITTGEDDYGYTF.

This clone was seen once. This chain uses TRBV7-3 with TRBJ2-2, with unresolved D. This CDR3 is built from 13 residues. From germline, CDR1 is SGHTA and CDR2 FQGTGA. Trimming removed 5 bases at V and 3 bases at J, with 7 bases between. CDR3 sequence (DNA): TGTGCCAGCAGCCAATCTTACACCGGGGAGCTGTTTTTT. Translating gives CASSQSYTGELFF.

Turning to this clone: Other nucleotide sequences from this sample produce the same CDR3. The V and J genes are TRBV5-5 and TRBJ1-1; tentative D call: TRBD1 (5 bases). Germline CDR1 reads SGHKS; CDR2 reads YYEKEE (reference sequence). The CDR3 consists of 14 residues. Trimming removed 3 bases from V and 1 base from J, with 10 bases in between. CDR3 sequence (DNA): TGTGCCAGCAGCTGGGGCCAGGGGAACACTGAAGCTTTCTTT. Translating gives CASSWGQGNTEAFF.

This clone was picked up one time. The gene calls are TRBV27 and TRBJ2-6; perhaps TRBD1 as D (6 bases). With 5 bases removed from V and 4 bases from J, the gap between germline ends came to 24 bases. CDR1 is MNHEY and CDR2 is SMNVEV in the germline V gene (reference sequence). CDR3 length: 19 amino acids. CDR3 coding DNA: TGTGCCAGCAGTCCGAGGACAGCCTCGGAGTTATTGGGGGCCAACGTCCTGACTTTC. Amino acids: CASSPRTASELLGANVLTF.

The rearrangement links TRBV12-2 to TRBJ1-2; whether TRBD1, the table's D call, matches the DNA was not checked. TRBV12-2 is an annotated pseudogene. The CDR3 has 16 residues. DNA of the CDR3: TGTGCAAGTCGCTTAGATGGGCAGGGATCAGGTGGTGGCTACACCTTC. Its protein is CASRLDGQGSGGGYTF.

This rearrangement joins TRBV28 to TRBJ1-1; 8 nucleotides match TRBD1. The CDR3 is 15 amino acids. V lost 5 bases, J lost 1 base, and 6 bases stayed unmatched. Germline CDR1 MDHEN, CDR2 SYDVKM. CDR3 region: CASSAVDRANTEAFF. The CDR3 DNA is TGTGCCAGCAGTGCCGTGGACAGGGCGAACACTGAAGCTTTCTTT.

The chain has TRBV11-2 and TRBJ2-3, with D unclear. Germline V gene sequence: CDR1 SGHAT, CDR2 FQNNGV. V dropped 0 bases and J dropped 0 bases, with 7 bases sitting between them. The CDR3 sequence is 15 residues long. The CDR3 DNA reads TGTGCCAGCAGCTTAGAGCAGGTTAGCACAGATACGCAGTATTTT. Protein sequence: CASSLEQVSTDTQYF.

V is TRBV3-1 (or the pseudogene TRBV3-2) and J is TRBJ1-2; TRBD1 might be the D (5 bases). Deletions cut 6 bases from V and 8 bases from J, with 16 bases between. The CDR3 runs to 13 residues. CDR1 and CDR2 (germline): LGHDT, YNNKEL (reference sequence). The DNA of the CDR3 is TGTGCCAGCAGTTTACGGACACCCGGGGGCTACACCTTC. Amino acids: CASSLRTPGGYTF.

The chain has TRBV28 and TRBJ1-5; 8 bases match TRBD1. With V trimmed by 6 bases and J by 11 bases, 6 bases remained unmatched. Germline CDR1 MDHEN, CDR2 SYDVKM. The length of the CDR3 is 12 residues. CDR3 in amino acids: CASRLQGESQHF. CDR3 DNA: TGTGCCAGCAGGTTACAGGGGGAGTCCCAGCATTTT.

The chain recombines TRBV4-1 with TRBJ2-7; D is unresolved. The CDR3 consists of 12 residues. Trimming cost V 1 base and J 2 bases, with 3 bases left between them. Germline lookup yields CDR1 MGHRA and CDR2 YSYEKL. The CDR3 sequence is CASSQGAYEQYF. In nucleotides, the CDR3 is TGCGCCAGCAGCCAAGGCGCCTACGAGCAGTACTTC.

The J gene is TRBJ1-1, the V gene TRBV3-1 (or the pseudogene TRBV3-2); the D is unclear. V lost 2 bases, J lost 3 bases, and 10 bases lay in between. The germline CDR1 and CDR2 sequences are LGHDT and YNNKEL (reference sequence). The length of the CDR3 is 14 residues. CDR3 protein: CASSQLIRDTEAFF. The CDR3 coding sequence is TGTGCCAGCAGCCAACTAATCCGGGACACTGAAGCTTTCTTT.

Here the CDR3 reads CASSPGQESYEQYF. CDR3 coding DNA: TGTGCCAGCTCACCGGGACAGGAGAGCTACGAGCAGTACTTC. The V gene is TRBV18, the J gene TRBJ2-7; 8 positions agree with TRBD1. The V gene's germline CDR1 is KGHSH and CDR2 LQKENI. The length of the CDR3 is 14 residues. J lost 3 bases, V lost 3 bases, and 4 bases had no gene match.

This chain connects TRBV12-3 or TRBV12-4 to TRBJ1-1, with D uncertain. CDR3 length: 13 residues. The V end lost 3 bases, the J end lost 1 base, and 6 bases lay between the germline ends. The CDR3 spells CASSFSGNTEAFF. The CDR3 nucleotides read TGTGCCAGCAGTTTCTCAGGGAACACTGAAGCTTTCTTT.

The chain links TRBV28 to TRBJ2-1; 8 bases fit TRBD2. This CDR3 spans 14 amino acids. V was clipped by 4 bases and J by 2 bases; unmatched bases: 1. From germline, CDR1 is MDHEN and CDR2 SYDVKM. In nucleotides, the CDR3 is TGTGCCAGCAGTTCAGCGGGGGCCTACAATGAGCAGTTCTTC. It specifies CASSSAGAYNEQFF.